Listed here are 28 T cell receptor beta chains from one sample, sequenced in a study of CD8 T cells in Susac syndrome (dated by TCRdb to between 2018 and 2020). Receptor amplification or capture employed the immunoSEQ multiplex PCR assay. RNA was extracted with the RNeasy kit and roughly 0.5 to 1 ug was reverse transcribed using random hexamers. The public reads were run again by TCRdb, first through fastp at Q25 and then through MiXCR, and only productive beta chains were kept. Rows are unified per CDR3 protein, each entry keeping the most common DNA and genes. In all, the sample holds approximately 120,000 distinct CDR3 sequences, and around 94% of those were seen once. The ten top clones hold roughly 0.087% of the sample. Material: CD4+ T cells from PBMCs. Every receptor here comes from a human donor in good health.

The chain joins TRBV11-2 to TRBJ1-2, with TRBD1 matching 9 bases. With 2 bases clipped from V and 4 bases from J, the junction kept 8 bases outside the gene matches. This CDR3 comprises 16 residues. Germline V gene sequence: CDR1 SGHAT, CDR2 FQNNGV. The CDR3 is CASSLIGQGKSYGYTF. Here the CDR3 DNA reads TGTGCCAGCAGCTTAATCGGACAGGGGAAGTCCTATGGCTACACCTTC.

The genes are TRBV5-1 and TRBJ2-3; tentatively, D is TRBD1 (6 bases). Germline V gives CDR1 SGHRS, CDR2 YFSETQ. The ends were cut back, 4 bases at V and 0 bases at J, with 12 bases in the middle. CDR3 length equals 15 residues. CDR3 bases: TGCGCCAGCAGCCAAGGACAGCCAAGCACAGATACGCAGTATTTT. Its translation is CASSQGQPSTDTQYF.

The chain carries TRBV5-1 and TRBJ1-1; a possible D gene is TRBD1 (5 bases). This CDR3 spans 13 amino acids. Trimming stripped 4 bases from V and 2 bases from J, with 9 bases between. Germline V CDR1 and CDR2: SGHRS, YFSETQ. CDR3 sequence reads: CASSPTDNTEAFF. The CDR3 DNA reads as TGCGCCAGCAGCCCGACAGACAACACTGAAGCTTTCTTT.

This clonotype has a handful of counts. This rearrangement joins TRBV18 to TRBJ2-1, with D possibly matching TRBD2 (5 bases). V was shortened by 3 bases and J by 4 bases, with 7 bases between the two germline ends. CDR1 is KGHSH, CDR2 LQKENI, per germline. CDR3 length equals 13 residues. This CDR3 reads CASSPDSYNEQFF. DNA of the CDR3: TGTGCCAGCTCACCGGACTCTTACAATGAGCAGTTCTTC.

This clonotype was picked up one time. The gene calls are TRBV5-6 and TRBJ2-2, with D possibly matching TRBD2 (5 bases). Germline CDR1 is SGHDT and CDR2 is YYEEEE. V was pared by 1 base and J by 13 bases, with 17 bases between. The CDR3 is 14 amino acids. Here the CDR3 reads CASSLFPDQGGLFF. In DNA, the CDR3 is TGTGCCAGCAGCTTGTTCCCCGACCAAGGAGGGCTGTTTTTT.

This chain uses TRBV6-6 with TRBJ2-5; 11 nucleotides agree with TRBD2. Trimming at V came to 4 bases and at J to 2 bases, leaving 3 bases not matched to a gene. The CDR3 has 15 residues. Germline V gene lookup returns CDR1 MNHNY and CDR2 SVGAGI (reference sequence). The chain's CDR3 is CASSLAGGWQETQYF. The CDR3 DNA reads as TGTGCCAGCAGTTTAGCGGGAGGGTGGCAAGAGACCCAGTACTTC.

This clonotype was detected once. The rearrangement links TRBV5-1 to TRBJ2-7; TRBD2 matches 11 bases. Germline trimming cut 4 bases from V and 6 bases from J; bases unmatched to any gene: 6. The germline V gene has CDR1 SGHRS and CDR2 YFSETQ. This CDR3 has 14 amino acids. The DNA for the CDR3 is TGCGCCAGCAGCACGACTAGCGGGGTATCCGAGCAGTACTTC. This translates into CASSTTSGVSEQYF.

The chain couples TRBV6-2 or TRBV6-3 to TRBJ2-5; D is uncertain. The germline CDR1 and CDR2 sequences are MNHEY and SVGEGT. This CDR3 spans 11 amino acids. The ends were cut back, 4 bases at V and 4 bases at J, with 4 bases in the middle. The CDR3, as DNA: TGTGCCAGCAGTTGGGGAGAGACCCAGTACTTC. Protein product: CASSWGETQYF.

V gene TRBV6-5 combines with J gene TRBJ2-6; maybe TRBD2 (6 bases). The CDR3 contains 16 residues. Germline V gene sequence: CDR1 MNHEY, CDR2 SVGAGI. The V gene lost 6 bases and the J gene lost 2 bases, with 14 bases spanning the gap. CDR3 sequence reads: CASRLSGTAGANVLTF. The CDR3 region has the DNA TGTGCCAGCAGGTTATCCGGGACTGCTGGGGCCAACGTCCTGACTTTC.

The CDR3 here is CAIADSGANVLTF. CDR3 coding DNA: TGTGCCATCGCGGACTCTGGGGCCAACGTCCTGACTTTC. The chain employs TRBV10-3 and TRBJ2-6; D remains unclear. V was shortened by 8 bases and J by 0 bases, with 5 bases between the two germline ends. CDR1 and CDR2 (germline): ENHRY, SYGVKD. This CDR3 region has 13 residues.

J is TRBJ2-1 and V is TRBV10-3; D gene uncertain. Germline V gives CDR1 ENHRY, CDR2 SYGVKD. Trimming shortened V by 5 bases and J by 4 bases, and 12 bases separated the two germline ends. There are 14 residues in the CDR3. The CDR3, as DNA: TGTGCCATCAGTAGGACGGATTCTTACAATGAGCAGTTCTTC. Residues: CAISRTDSYNEQFF.

The chain carries TRBV29-1 and TRBJ1-2, with a weak D call TRBD1 (6 bases). Trimming left V 1 base short and J 7 bases short, with 16 bases between. Germline lookup yields CDR1 SQVTM and CDR2 ANQGSEA. The CDR3 extends over 14 amino acids. The CDR3 loop is CSVEGAGDLRGYTF. The CDR3 bases are TGCAGCGTTGAAGGAGCAGGGGATCTACGTGGCTACACCTTC.

This chain joins TRBV18 and TRBJ2-6, with D perhaps TRBD2 (7 bases). Germline V gene data show CDR1 as KGHSH and CDR2 as LQKENI. This CDR3 comprises 21 residues. V gave up 1 base and J gave up 0 bases, with 22 bases separating them. The CDR3 reads CASSPQGGRSGMYSGANVLTF. In DNA, the CDR3 is TGTGCCAGCTCACCACAAGGGGGACGGAGCGGGATGTACTCTGGGGCCAACGTCCTGACTTTC.

The rearrangement links TRBV5-4 to TRBJ1-1; D is possibly TRBD1 (5 bases). The germline V gene encodes CDR1 SGHNT and CDR2 YYREEE (reference sequence). V was trimmed by 0 bases and J by 11 bases, leaving 11 bases between them. The CDR3 spans 12 residues. DNA for the CDR3: TGTGCCAGCAGCTTGGAGATGGGGCGGGCTTTCTTT. This encodes CASSLEMGRAFF.

The V call is TRBV18, the J call TRBJ1-2, with D possibly TRBD1 on 6 matching bases. Germline CDR1 is KGHSH and CDR2 is LQKENI. This CDR3 is built from 14 residues. Trimming cost V 4 bases and J 8 bases, with 17 bases left between them. For the CDR3, the DNA is TGTGCCAGCTCACGTATGACAGAGGGGGTCGGCTACACCTTC. It specifies CASSRMTEGVGYTF.

The rearrangement links TRBV24-1 to TRBJ2-3; possibly TRBD1 for D (5 bases). Trimming shortened V by 4 bases and J by 5 bases, and 18 bases separated the two germline ends. Germline V gene data show CDR1 as KGHDR and CDR2 as SFDVKD. CDR3 length equals 16 residues. The CDR3 DNA sequence: TGTGCCACCAGTGACCGCGCCGGACCCCAGGGAGATACGCAGTATTTT. This gives the protein CATSDRAGPQGDTQYF.

The chain combines TRBV13 with TRBJ2-7, with 7 positions matching TRBD1. Germline V gives CDR1 PRHDT, CDR2 FYEKMQ (reference sequence). After removal of 3 bases from V and 0 bases from J, the junction contained 11 bases not matched to a gene. There are 17 residues in the CDR3. In DNA, the CDR3 is TGTGCCAGCAGCTTCACCTCCGGACAGGCGACCTCCTACGAGCAGTACTTC. Translation: CASSFTSGQATSYEQYF.

The chain carries TRBV20-1 and TRBJ2-7; weak D call: TRBD1 (6 bases). Germline V CDR1 and CDR2: DFQATT, SNEGSKA (reference sequence). With 5 bases removed from V and 5 bases from J, the gap between germline ends came to 19 bases. This CDR3 spans 14 amino acids. The DNA of the CDR3 is TGCAGTGCTCCTCACCCTGGACAGCGGAACGAGCAGTACTTC. It yields the protein CSAPHPGQRNEQYF.

Only one count was recorded for this clonotype. The chain recombines TRBV30 with TRBJ1-1; 9 positions agree with TRBD1. Per germline, CDR1 GTSNPN and CDR2 SVGIG (reference sequence). The ends lost 4 bases at V and 2 bases at J; junction bases unmatched: 5. The CDR3 extends over 14 amino acids. The CDR3 sequence is CAWKQGAGNTEAFF. The CDR3 DNA reads TGTGCCTGGAAACAGGGGGCAGGAAACACTGAAGCTTTCTTT. The complete variable domain, with remaining parts taken from reference TRBV30 and TRBJ1-1, reads SQTIHQWPATLVQPVGSPLSLECTVEGTSNPNLYWYRQAAGRGLQLLFYSVGIGQISSEVPQNLSASRPQDRQFILSSKKLLLSDSGFYLCAWKQGAGNTEAFFGQGTRLTVV.

The gene calls are TRBV5-1 and TRBJ1-6, with D perhaps TRBD1 (5 bases). Deletions cut 4 bases from V and 8 bases from J, with 13 bases between. From germline, CDR1 is SGHRS and CDR2 YFSETQ. The CDR3 sequence is 14 residues long. CDR3 DNA sequence: TGCGCCAGCAGCCCCGGGACGCGGGATTCACCCCTCCACTTT. This sequence encodes CASSPGTRDSPLHF.

This clonotype was seen only once. The CDR3 nucleotides read TGTGCCAGCAGCATCCGGGACACCAATGAAAAACTGTTTTTT. Encoded protein: CASSIRDTNEKLFF. The chain joins TRBV7-2 to TRBJ1-4; D is possibly TRBD1 (6 bases). Trimming removed 5 bases from V and 5 bases from J, with 12 bases in between. Germline V gene sequence: CDR1 SGHTA, CDR2 FQGNSA. The CDR3 has 14 amino acids.

This clonotype came up once. V and J are TRBV6-5 and TRBJ2-7; D remains ambiguous. The V end lost 0 bases, the J end lost 2 bases, and 17 bases lay between the germline ends. Germline values: CDR1 MNHEY, CDR2 SVGAGI. The CDR3 loop spans 17 amino acids. The CDR3 sequence: CASSYSIVTPKPYEQYF. CDR3 nucleotide sequence: TGTGCCAGCAGTTACTCGATAGTGACACCGAAGCCCTACGAGCAGTACTTC.

The rearrangement uses TRBV20-1 and TRBJ2-1, with unresolved D. Looked up from germline, CDR1 is DFQATT and CDR2 is SNEGSKA (reference sequence). The V end lost 0 bases, the J end lost 1 base, and 7 bases lay between the germline ends. This CDR3 comprises 14 residues. CDR3 DNA: TGCAGTGCTAGAGATCCCATTTCCTACAATGAGCAGTTCTTC. It yields the protein CSARDPISYNEQFF.

J is TRBJ2-5 and V is TRBV9, with D perhaps matching TRBD2 (6 bases). The germline CDR1 and CDR2 sequences are SGDLS and YYNGEE. This CDR3 has 17 residues. V dropped 0 bases and J dropped 1 base, with 16 bases sitting between them. This CDR3 reads CASSVVEGGRGQETQYF. In DNA form, the CDR3 reads TGTGCCAGCAGCGTAGTGGAAGGAGGGCGCGGCCAAGAGACCCAGTACTTC. Full variable domain (missing parts from reference TRBV9 and TRBJ2-5): DSGVTQTPKHLITATGQRVTLRCSPRSGDLSVYWYQQSLDQGLQFLIQYYNGEERAKGNILERFSAQQFPDLHSELNLSSLELGDSALYFCASSVVEGGRGQETQYFGPGTRLLVL.

The chain carries TRBV20-1 and TRBJ2-2; D is unclear. The CDR3 has 13 amino acids. Trimming left V 3 bases short and J 1 base short, with 6 bases between. CDR1 and CDR2 (germline): DFQATT, SNEGSKA (reference sequence). The CDR3, as DNA: TGCAGTGCTAGCCCTAAGAACACCGGGGAGCTGTTTTTT. It translates to CSASPKNTGELFF.

The rearrangement joins TRBV5-4 to TRBJ2-5, with D perhaps TRBD2 (5 bases). There are 14 residues in the CDR3. V lost 0 bases and J 5 bases, leaving 11 bases between the germline ends. The V gene's germline CDR1 is SGHNT and CDR2 YYREEE (reference sequence). The CDR3 sequence is CASSLARSGETQYF. The CDR3 DNA reads as TGTGCCAGCAGCTTGGCTCGGTCGGGGGAGACCCAGTACTTC.

V is TRBV20-1 and J is TRBJ2-5, with TRBD2 matching 8 bases. V lost 2 bases and J lost 5; bases outside the gene matches: 10. This CDR3 is 15 amino acids long. CDR1 is DFQATT, CDR2 SNEGSKA, per germline (reference sequence). CDR3 sequence: CSARLAGGPVETQYF. Written as DNA, the CDR3 is TGCAGTGCTAGACTGGCGGGAGGCCCGGTGGAGACCCAGTACTTC.

V is TRBV18 and J is TRBJ2-5; TRBD2 agrees at 7 bases. This CDR3 comprises 19 residues. V trimming: 0 bases; J trimming: 2 bases; junction bases outside the gene matches: 15. Germline CDR1 reads KGHSH; CDR2 reads LQKENI. CDR3 residues: CASSPPSPMWEGLQETQYF. The CDR3 bases are TGTGCCAGCTCACCACCTTCCCCTATGTGGGAGGGCCTTCAAGAGACCCAGTACTTC.